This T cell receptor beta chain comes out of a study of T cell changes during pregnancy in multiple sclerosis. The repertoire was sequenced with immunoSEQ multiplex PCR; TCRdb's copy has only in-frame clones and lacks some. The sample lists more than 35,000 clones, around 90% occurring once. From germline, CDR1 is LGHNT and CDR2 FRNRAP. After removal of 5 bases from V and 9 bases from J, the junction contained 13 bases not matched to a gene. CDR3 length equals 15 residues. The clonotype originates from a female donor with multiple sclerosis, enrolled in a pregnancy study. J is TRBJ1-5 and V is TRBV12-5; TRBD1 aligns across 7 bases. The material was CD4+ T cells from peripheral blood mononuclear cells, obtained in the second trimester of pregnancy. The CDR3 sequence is CASGGDSAIPWPQHF. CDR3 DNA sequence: TGTGCTAGTGGTGGGGACAGTGCAATACCGTGGCCCCAGCATTTT.